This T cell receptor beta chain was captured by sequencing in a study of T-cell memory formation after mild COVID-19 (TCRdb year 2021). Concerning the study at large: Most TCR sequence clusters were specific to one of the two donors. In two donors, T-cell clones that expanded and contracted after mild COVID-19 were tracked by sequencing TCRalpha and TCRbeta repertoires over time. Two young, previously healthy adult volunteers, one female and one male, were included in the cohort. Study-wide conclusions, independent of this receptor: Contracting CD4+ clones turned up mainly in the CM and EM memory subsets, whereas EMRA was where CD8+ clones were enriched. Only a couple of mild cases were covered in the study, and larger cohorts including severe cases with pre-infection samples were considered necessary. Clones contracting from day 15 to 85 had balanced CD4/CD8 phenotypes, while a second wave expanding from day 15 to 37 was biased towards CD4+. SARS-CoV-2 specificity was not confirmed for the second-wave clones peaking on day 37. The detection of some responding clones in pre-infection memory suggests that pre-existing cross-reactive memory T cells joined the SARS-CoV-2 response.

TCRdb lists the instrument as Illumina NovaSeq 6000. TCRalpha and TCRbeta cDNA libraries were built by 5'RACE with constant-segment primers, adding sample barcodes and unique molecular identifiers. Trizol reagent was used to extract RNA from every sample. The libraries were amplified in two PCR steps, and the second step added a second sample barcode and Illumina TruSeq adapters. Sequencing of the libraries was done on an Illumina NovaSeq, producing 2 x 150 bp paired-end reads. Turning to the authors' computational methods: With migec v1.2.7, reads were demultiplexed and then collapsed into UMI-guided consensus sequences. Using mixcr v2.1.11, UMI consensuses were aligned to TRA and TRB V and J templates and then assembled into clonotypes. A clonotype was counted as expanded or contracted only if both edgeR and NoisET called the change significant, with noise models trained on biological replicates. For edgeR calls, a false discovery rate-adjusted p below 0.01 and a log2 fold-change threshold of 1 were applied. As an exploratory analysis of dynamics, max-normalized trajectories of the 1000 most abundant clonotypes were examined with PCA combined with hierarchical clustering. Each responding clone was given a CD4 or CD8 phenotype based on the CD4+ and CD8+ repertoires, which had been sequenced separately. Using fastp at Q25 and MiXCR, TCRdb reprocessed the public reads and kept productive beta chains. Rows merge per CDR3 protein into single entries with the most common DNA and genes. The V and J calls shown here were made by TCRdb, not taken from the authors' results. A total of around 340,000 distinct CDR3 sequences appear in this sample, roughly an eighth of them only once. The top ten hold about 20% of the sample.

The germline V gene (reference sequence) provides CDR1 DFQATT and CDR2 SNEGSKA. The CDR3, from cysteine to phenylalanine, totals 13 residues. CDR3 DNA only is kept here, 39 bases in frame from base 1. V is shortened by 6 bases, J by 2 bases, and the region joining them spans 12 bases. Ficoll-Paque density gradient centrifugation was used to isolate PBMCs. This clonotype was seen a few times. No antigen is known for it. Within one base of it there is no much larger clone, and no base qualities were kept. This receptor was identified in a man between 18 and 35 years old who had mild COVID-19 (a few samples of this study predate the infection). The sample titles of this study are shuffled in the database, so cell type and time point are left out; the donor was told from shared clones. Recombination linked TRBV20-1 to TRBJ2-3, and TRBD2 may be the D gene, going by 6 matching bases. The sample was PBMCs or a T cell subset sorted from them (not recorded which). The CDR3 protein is CSAHGTSTDTQYF. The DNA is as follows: TGCAGTGCCCACGGGACTTCCACAGATACGCAGTATTTT.